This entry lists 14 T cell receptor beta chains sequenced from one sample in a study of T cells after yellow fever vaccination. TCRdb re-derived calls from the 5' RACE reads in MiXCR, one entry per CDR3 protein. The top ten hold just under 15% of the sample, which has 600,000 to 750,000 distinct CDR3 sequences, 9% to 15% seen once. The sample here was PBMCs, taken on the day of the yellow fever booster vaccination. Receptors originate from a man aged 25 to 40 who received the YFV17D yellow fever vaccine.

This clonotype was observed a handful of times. The CDR3 sequence is CASSLKGARNTEAFF. The CDR3 DNA is TGTGCCAGCAGTTTAAAGGGGGCACGGAACACTGAAGCTTTCTTT. The chain carries TRBV12-3 or TRBV12-4 and TRBJ1-1, with 7 bases aligning to TRBD1. The CDR3 is 15 residues long. Trimming took 2 bases from V and 1 from J; bases not matched to a gene: 4.

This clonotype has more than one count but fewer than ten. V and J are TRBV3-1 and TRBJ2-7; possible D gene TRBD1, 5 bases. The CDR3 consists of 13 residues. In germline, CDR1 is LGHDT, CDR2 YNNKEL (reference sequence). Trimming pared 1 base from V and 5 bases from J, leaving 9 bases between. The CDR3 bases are TGTGCCAGCAGCCAAGCGACAGTCGACGAGCAGTACTTC. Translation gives CASSQATVDEQYF.

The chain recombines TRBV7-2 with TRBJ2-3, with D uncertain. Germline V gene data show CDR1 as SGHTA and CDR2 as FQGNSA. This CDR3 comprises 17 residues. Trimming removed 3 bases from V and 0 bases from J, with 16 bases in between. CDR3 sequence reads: CASSFPRSSTSTDTQYF. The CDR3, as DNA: TGTGCCAGCAGCTTCCCCCGTAGCAGTACTAGCACAGATACGCAGTATTTT.

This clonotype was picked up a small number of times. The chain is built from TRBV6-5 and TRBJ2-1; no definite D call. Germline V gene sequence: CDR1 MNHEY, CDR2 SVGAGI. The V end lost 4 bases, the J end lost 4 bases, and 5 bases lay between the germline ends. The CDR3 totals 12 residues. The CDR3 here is CASSSNYNEQFF. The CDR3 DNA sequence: TGTGCCAGCAGTTCCAATTACAATGAGCAGTTCTTC.

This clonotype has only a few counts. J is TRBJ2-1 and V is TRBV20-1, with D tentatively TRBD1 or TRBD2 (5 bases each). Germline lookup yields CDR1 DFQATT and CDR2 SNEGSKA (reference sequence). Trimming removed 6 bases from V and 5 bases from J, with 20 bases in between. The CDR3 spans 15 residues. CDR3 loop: CSAPPGTTEDNEQFF. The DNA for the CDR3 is TGCAGTGCCCCTCCCGGGACCACGGAAGACAATGAGCAGTTCTTC.

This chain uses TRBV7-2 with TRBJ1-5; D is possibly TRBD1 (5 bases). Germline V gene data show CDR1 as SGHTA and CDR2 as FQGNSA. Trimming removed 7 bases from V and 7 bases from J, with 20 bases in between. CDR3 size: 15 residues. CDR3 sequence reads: CASTSGSGKGQPQHF. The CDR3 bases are TGTGCCAGCACCTCAGGGTCAGGGAAGGGGCAGCCCCAGCATTTT. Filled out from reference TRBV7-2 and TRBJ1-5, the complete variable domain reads GAGVSQSPSNKVTEKGKDVELRCDPISGHTALYWYRQSLGQGLEFLIYFQGNSAPDKSGLPSDRFSAERTGGSVSTLTIQRTQQEDSAVYLCASTSGSGKGQPQHFGDGTRLSIL.

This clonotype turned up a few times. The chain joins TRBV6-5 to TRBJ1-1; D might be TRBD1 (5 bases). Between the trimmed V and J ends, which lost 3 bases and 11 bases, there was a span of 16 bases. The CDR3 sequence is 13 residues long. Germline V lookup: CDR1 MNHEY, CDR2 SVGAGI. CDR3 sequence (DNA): TGTGCCAGCAGTTATCCCCCGTACAGGACTGCTTTCTTT. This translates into CASSYPPYRTAFF.

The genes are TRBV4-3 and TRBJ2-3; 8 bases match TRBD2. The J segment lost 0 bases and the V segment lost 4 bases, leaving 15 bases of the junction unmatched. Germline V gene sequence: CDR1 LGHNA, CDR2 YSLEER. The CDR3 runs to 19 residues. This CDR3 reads CASSRGVAGGFTSTDTQYF. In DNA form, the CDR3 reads TGCGCCAGCAGCCGAGGAGTGGCGGGAGGTTTTACTAGCACAGATACGCAGTATTTT.

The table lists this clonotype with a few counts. Here the CDR3 reads CSVVRDRGDEKLFF. The CDR3 DNA follows: TGCAGCGTTGTCCGGGACAGGGGCGACGAAAAACTGTTTTTT. V usage is TRBV29-1 and J usage is TRBJ1-4; TRBD1 matches at 10 bases. Germline trimming cut 4 bases from V and 8 bases from J; bases unmatched to any gene: 7. This CDR3 contains 14 residues. Germline V lookup: CDR1 SQVTM, CDR2 ANQGSEA. The variable domain in full, completed from reference TRBV29-1 and TRBJ1-4, reads SAVISQKPSRDICQRGTSLTIQCQVDSQVTMMFWYRQQPGQSLTLIATANQGSEATYESGFVIDKFPISRPNLTFSTLTVSNMSPEDSSIYLCSVVRDRGDEKLFFGSGTQLSVL.

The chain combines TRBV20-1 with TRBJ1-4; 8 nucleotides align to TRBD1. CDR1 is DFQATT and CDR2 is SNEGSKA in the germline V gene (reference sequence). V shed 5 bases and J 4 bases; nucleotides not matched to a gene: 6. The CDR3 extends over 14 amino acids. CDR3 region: CSAAQGARNEKLFF. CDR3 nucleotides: TGCAGTGCTGCGCAGGGGGCGCGTAATGAAAAACTGTTTTTT.

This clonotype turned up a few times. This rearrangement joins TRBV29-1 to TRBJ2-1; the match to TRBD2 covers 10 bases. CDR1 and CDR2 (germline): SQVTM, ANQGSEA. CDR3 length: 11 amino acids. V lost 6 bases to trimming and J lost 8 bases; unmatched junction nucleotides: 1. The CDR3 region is CSVTSGYEQFF. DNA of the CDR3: TGCAGCGTGACTAGCGGGTATGAGCAGTTCTTC.

The CDR3 loop is CASSLDEVSGNTIYF. CDR3 sequence (DNA): TGTGCCAGCAGCTTAGACGAGGTCTCTGGAAACACCATATATTTT. This chain connects TRBV7-6 to TRBJ1-3; D ambiguous. The CDR3 has 15 residues. V was shortened by 1 base and J by 0 bases, with 7 bases between the two germline ends. Per germline, CDR1 SGHVS and CDR2 FNYEAQ.

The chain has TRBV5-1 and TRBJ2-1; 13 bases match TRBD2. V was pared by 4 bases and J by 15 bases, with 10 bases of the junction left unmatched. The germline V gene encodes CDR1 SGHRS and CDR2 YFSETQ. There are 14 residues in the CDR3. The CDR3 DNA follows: TGCGCCAGCAGCAGCGGACTAGCGGGAGAAGCTACGTTCTTC. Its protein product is CASSSGLAGEATFF.

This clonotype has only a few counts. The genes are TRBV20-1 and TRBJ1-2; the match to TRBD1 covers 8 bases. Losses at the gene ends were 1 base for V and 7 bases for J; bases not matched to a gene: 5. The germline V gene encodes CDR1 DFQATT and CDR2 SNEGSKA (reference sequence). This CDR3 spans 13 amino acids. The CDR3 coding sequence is TGCAGTGCTAGAGTGACAGGGGCTGGTGGCTACACCTTC. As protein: CSARVTGAGGYTF.